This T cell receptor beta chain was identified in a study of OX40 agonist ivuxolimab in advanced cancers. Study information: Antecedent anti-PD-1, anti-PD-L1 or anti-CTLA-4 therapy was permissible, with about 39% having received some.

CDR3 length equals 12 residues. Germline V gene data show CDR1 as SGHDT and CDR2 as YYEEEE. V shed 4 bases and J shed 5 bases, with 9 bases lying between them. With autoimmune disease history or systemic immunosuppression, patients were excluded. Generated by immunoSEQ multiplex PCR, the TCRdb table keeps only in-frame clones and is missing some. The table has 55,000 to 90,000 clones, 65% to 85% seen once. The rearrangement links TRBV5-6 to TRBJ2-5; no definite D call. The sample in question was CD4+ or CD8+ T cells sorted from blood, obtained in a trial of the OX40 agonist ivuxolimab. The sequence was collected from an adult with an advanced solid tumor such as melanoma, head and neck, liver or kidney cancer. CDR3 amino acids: CASSPDLETQYF. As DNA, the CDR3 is TGTGCCAGCAGCCCCGATCTGGAGACCCAGTACTTC. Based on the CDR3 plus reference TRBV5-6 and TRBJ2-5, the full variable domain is DAGVTQSPTHLIKTRGQQVTLRCSPKSGHDTVSWYQQALGQGPQFIFQYYEEEERQRGNFPDRFSGHQFPNYSSELNVNALLLGDSALYLCASSPDLETQYFGPGTRLLVL.